Each of the 22 T cell receptor beta chains below was sequenced from the same sample in a study of cytotoxic CD8 clonotypes in ibrutinib-treated CLL. Sequencing used immunoSEQ multiplex PCR; TCRdb keeps in-frame clones, though not all of them. The data show about 39,000 clones, 68% seen once. Material: PBMCs, obtained at disease progression, from a patient treated with ibrutinib. Receptors were obtained from a human donor with chronic lymphocytic leukemia.

The chain has TRBV6-5 and TRBJ2-2; D unclear. CDR1 is MNHEY, CDR2 SVGAGI, per germline. CDR3 size: 15 residues. Trimming stripped 4 bases from V and 5 bases from J, with 14 bases between. CDR3 amino acids: CASSFEREVTGELFF. CDR3 in DNA: TGTGCCAGCAGTTTCGAAAGGGAAGTTACCGGGGAGCTGTTTTTT.

This clone was detected a few times. This chain joins TRBV19 and TRBJ1-3, with D possibly being TRBD1 (6 bases). Between the trimmed V and J ends, which lost 9 bases and 2 bases, there was a span of 11 bases. Germline CDR1 LNHDA, CDR2 SQIVND (reference sequence). CDR3 length equals 13 residues. CDR3 sequence: CASGGTTGNTIYF. CDR3 DNA: TGTGCCAGCGGGGGGACAACTGGAAACACCATATATTTT.

V and J are TRBV15 and TRBJ2-3; D unclear. V shed 8 bases and J shed 2 bases, with 11 bases lying between them. Germline assignment: CDR1 LNHNV and CDR2 YYDKDF (reference sequence). This CDR3 region has 13 residues. CDR3 in amino acids: CATSRPTTDTQYF. The CDR3 coding sequence is TGTGCCACCTCACGTCCAACCACAGATACGCAGTATTTT.

The chain joins TRBV19 to TRBJ2-2, with D possibly TRBD2 on 6 matching bases. This CDR3 has 15 residues. V was trimmed by 10 bases and J by 1 base, leaving 16 bases between them. Germline CDR1 and CDR2: LNHDA and SQIVND (reference sequence). In nucleotides, the CDR3 is TGTGCCACCAGGGACTCCGGGGGGAACACCGGGGAGCTGTTTTTT. Encoded protein: CATRDSGGNTGELFF.

The V call is TRBV5-4, the J call TRBJ2-1; D ambiguous. The CDR3 has 11 residues. Germline assignment: CDR1 SGHNT and CDR2 YYREEE (reference sequence). V was trimmed by 3 bases and J by 6 bases, leaving 4 bases between them. The CDR3 here is CASSSSNEQFF. The CDR3 DNA reads as TGTGCCAGCAGCTCGTCCAATGAGCAGTTCTTC.

This clone turned up a few times. J is TRBJ2-1 and V is TRBV6-1; D may match TRBD1 or TRBD2 (5 bases each). Trimming removed 4 bases at V and 10 bases at J, with 14 bases between. CDR3 size: 13 residues. Germline lookup yields CDR1 MNHNS and CDR2 SASEGT. The CDR3: CASSGGSFREQFF. The CDR3 DNA follows: TGTGCCAGCAGTGGGGGGTCCTTTCGGGAGCAGTTCTTC.

This chain uses TRBV30 with TRBJ2-3, with unresolved D. CDR3 length: 14 amino acids. Germline V gene data show CDR1 as GTSNPN and CDR2 as SVGIG (reference sequence). The V gene lost 0 bases and the J gene lost 5 bases, with 12 bases spanning the gap. The CDR3 nucleotides are TGTGCCTGGAGTGTGGGTCGGTCCCGAGATACGCAGTATTTT. This encodes CAWSVGRSRDTQYF.

This clone has a handful of counts. This rearrangement joins TRBV28 to TRBJ1-2, with D unclear. This CDR3 is 13 amino acids long. Germline V CDR1 and CDR2: MDHEN, SYDVKM. V was clipped by 5 bases and J by 1 base, with 8 bases between them. Here the CDR3 DNA reads TGTGCCAGCAGTGTATATGATAACTATGGCTACACCTTC. Residues: CASSVYDNYGYTF.

V and J are TRBV5-1 and TRBJ2-5; D is uncertain. CDR3 length: 15 residues. Germline assignment: CDR1 SGHRS and CDR2 YFSETQ. V was clipped by 4 bases and J by 3 bases, with 16 bases between them. The CDR3 nucleotides are TGCGCCAGCAGCCCTATCCCGGCAAGAAAAGAGACCCAGTACTTC. Protein: CASSPIPARKETQYF.

The rearrangement uses TRBV4-1 and TRBJ2-7; the match to TRBD2 covers 10 bases. Germline CDR1 is MGHRA and CDR2 is YSYEKL. Trimming took 1 base from V and 4 from J; bases not matched to a gene: 4. The CDR3 spans 15 residues. Here the CDR3 reads CASSQGPSGGYEQYF. The CDR3 DNA sequence: TGCGCCAGCAGCCAAGGTCCTAGCGGGGGATACGAGCAGTACTTC.

The chain links TRBV19 to TRBJ2-2; D unresolved. The germline V gene has CDR1 LNHDA and CDR2 SQIVND (reference sequence). There are 17 residues in the CDR3. The V and J ends lost 3 bases and 4 bases respectively, with 18 bases between them. CDR3 sequence (DNA): TGTGCCAGTAGTATTCCCCCCCGAGGAACCACCACCGGGGAGCTGTTTTTT. It translates to CASSIPPRGTTTGELFF.

This clone was detected a few times. This rearrangement joins TRBV19 to TRBJ1-3; 9 nucleotides line up with TRBD1. Trimming at V came to 5 bases and at J to 3 bases, leaving 8 bases not matched to a gene. Germline assignment: CDR1 LNHDA and CDR2 SQIVND (reference sequence). This CDR3 has 16 residues. The DNA of the CDR3 is TGTGCCAGTAGTGCCTCCGGGACAGGGTTTGGAAACACCATATATTTT. This encodes CASSASGTGFGNTIYF.

Regarding this clone: A read error may account for a junction end that differs from germline. The J gene is TRBJ2-2, the V gene TRBV7-7, with D possibly being TRBD2 (6 bases). Looked up from germline, CDR1 is SSHAT and CDR2 is FNYEAQ (reference sequence). The CDR3 loop spans 15 amino acids. DNA for the CDR3: TGTGCTAGCAGCTTAGCGGTCGGGGGTACCGGGGAGCTGTTTTTT. It codes for CASSLAVGGTGELFF.

This rearrangement joins TRBV9 to TRBJ2-2; the D gene is possibly TRBD2 (5 bases). This CDR3 is 16 amino acids long. V lost 0 bases and J lost 5, with 14 bases in between. Germline V gene data show CDR1 as SGDLS and CDR2 as YYNGEE. CDR3 residues: CASSVAKSRETGELFF. CDR3 sequence (DNA): TGTGCCAGCAGCGTAGCTAAATCGAGGGAAACCGGGGAGCTGTTTTTT.

V usage is TRBV28 and J usage is TRBJ1-6; tentative D call: TRBD1 (5 bases). The length of the CDR3 is 15 residues. V was trimmed by 6 bases and J by 0 bases, leaving 9 bases between them. The germline V gene has CDR1 MDHEN and CDR2 SYDVKM. The CDR3 sequence: CASRGEDSYNSPLHF. The CDR3 DNA reads as TGTGCCAGCAGGGGGGAGGACTCCTATAATTCACCCCTCCACTTT. Full variable domain (outside the CDR3, taken from reference TRBV28 and TRBJ1-6): DVKVTQSSRYLVKRTGEKVFLECVQDMDHENMFWYRQDPGLGLRLIYFSYDVKMKEKGDIPEGYSVSREKKERFSLILESASTNQTSMYLCASRGEDSYNSPLHFGNGTRLTVT.

The chain links TRBV9 to TRBJ2-5; possibly TRBD2 for D (6 bases). Trimming removed 7 bases from V and 5 bases from J, with 18 bases in between. Germline CDR1 is SGDLS and CDR2 is YYNGEE. CDR3 size: 14 residues. The CDR3 nucleotides read TGTGCCAGCGGCAGCGGGCGAGAATCGGAGACCCAGTACTTC. Protein sequence: CASGSGRESETQYF. The whole variable domain, filled in from reference TRBV9 and TRBJ2-5, reads DSGVTQTPKHLITATGQRVTLRCSPRSGDLSVYWYQQSLDQGLQFLIQYYNGEERAKGNILERFSAQQFPDLHSELNLSSLELGDSALYFCASGSGRESETQYFGPGTRLLVL.

The genes are TRBV6-1 and TRBJ1-1; weak D call: TRBD1 (6 bases). The CDR3 has 14 residues. V was trimmed by 3 bases and J by 7 bases, leaving 15 bases between them. The germline CDR1 and CDR2 sequences are MNHNS and SASEGT. CDR3 sequence (DNA): TGTGCCAGCAGTGACTCCGGGACACAACTTGAAGCTTTCTTT. Translated, it gives CASSDSGTQLEAFF.

This clone was detected many times. DNA of the CDR3: TGTGCCACTGGGGGAACACCCCCGTACTATGGCTACACCTTC. The encoded protein is CATGGTPPYYGYTF. The chain uses TRBV7-2 and TRBJ1-2, with a possible D match to TRBD1 (5 bases). The V end was cut by 10 bases, the J end by 3 bases, with 18 bases between. The germline V gene has CDR1 SGHTA and CDR2 FQGNSA. This CDR3 has 14 residues.

J is TRBJ2-3 and V is TRBV9; 8 bases map to TRBD2. The CDR3 loop spans 16 amino acids. Germline CDR1 is SGDLS and CDR2 is YYNGEE. With V trimmed by 3 bases and J by 6 bases, 12 bases remained unmatched. CDR3 nucleotides: TGTGCCAGCAGCGCTGGGGAGGGACTAGGCCTTGATACGCAGTATTTT. As protein: CASSAGEGLGLDTQYF.

This chain connects TRBV7-2 to TRBJ2-1, with 9 positions matching TRBD2. J was trimmed by 5 bases and V by 5 bases; bases with no gene match: 13. This CDR3 comprises 17 residues. Germline V gene lookup returns CDR1 SGHTA and CDR2 FQGNSA. Written as DNA, the CDR3 is TGTGCCAGCAGCCGTCCTACAGGGACTAGCAGAGACAATGAGCAGTTCTTC. Protein sequence: CASSRPTGTSRDNEQFF.

The genes are TRBV2 and TRBJ1-5; no clear D. With 6 bases removed from V and 0 bases from J, the gap between germline ends came to 12 bases. The CDR3 has 15 residues. Looked up from germline, CDR1 is SNHLY and CDR2 is FYNNEI. This chain's CDR3 is CASSQRSDSNQPQHF. CDR3 nucleotides: TGTGCCAGCAGCCAAAGATCAGATAGCAATCAGCCCCAGCATTTT.

This sequence joins TRBV28 and TRBJ2-3; maybe TRBD1 (6 bases). Trimming removed 5 bases from V and 6 bases from J, with 18 bases in between. The germline gives CDR1 MDHEN, CDR2 SYDVKM. The CDR3 has 15 residues. CDR3 nucleotides: TGTGCCAGCAGTGTAGGGACAACCGCGCGTGATACGCAGTATTTT. Its protein product is CASSVGTTARDTQYF. Full variable domain (outside the CDR3, taken from reference TRBV28 and TRBJ2-3): DVKVTQSSRYLVKRTGEKVFLECVQDMDHENMFWYRQDPGLGLRLIYFSYDVKMKEKGDIPEGYSVSREKKERFSLILESASTNQTSMYLCASSVGTTARDTQYFGPGTRLTVL.